This entry is about one T cell receptor beta chain. The antigen remains undetermined. This sample is drawn from a study of CD8+CD57+ T cells in acquired aplastic anemia. Notes on the study in general: Significance was not reached for CD8+ Simpson's diversity between patients and controls. Common to patients and controls were approximately 30 CD8+ CDR3 sequences.

Patients who underwent sequencing had shown CD8+CD57+ cell expansion by flow cytometry. Everyone among the patients had severe acquired aplastic anemia. Patients had received no therapy at the time of blood sampling. Using genomic DNA as the template, TCR beta VDJ and CDR3 profiling was carried out. One entry per CDR3 protein results from TCRdb running MiXCR on the reads. This sample yields hundreds of thousands of distinct CDR3 sequences, of which around three fifths are seen a single time; 1.3% belongs to the top ten. Germline CDR1 reads MGHDK; CDR2 reads SYGVNS. CDR3 length equals 14 residues. V was pared by 3 bases and J by 7 bases, with 7 bases of the junction left unmatched.

The TCR sequence derives from a human donor with aplastic anemia. The chain combines TRBV25-1 with TRBJ2-7; 9 positions match TRBD1. The sample comprised sorted CD4+, CD8+, or CD8+CD57+ T cells (not recorded which) from PBMCs. This CDR3 is CASSDWTGVEEQYF. CDR3 DNA sequence: TGTGCCAGCAGTGATTGGACAGGGGTTGAAGAGCAGTACTTC.